The rows below give T cell receptor beta chains drawn from one sample of a study of OX40 agonist ivuxolimab in advanced cancers. TCRdb's copy holds only in-frame clones and misses some; the assay was immunoSEQ multiplex PCR. The profile covers 10,000 to 11,000 clones, with roughly four fifths appearing a single time and 33% taken by the ten largest. The material was CD4+ or CD8+ T cells sorted from blood, obtained in a trial of the OX40 agonist ivuxolimab. Receptors were obtained from an adult with an advanced solid tumor such as melanoma, head and neck, liver or kidney cancer. Each CDR3 is given with its conserved first and last residue. The D gene is left open where the match is weak. Clone size appears in some rows only: once, few, many, or a class for an expanded clone.

abundance	len	v_gene	j_gene	d_gene	CDR3aa	CDR3nt
once	12	TRBV6-1	TRBJ2-7	NA	CASSAIDYEQYF	TGTGCCAGCAGTGCTATTGACTACGAGCAGTACTTC
NA	17	TRBV7-2	TRBJ2-3	NA	CASSPFWHGYEEDTQYF	TGTGCCAGCAGCCCATTTTGGCACGGCTATGAGGAAGATACGCAGTATTTT
NA	18	TRBV7-8	TRBJ1-5	TRBD1	CASRSGTGGLVVNQPQHF	TGTGCCAGCAGGTCCGGGACAGGGGGCTTGGTGGTCAATCAGCCCCAGCATTTT
NA	12	TRBV19	TRBJ2-1	NA	CASSIIDGEQFF	TGTGCCAGTAGTATCATCGATGGTGAGCAGTTCTTC
NA	13	TRBV4-3	TRBJ2-7	NA	CASSQVPGREQYF	TGCGCCAGCAGCCAGGTTCCAGGTCGCGAGCAGTACTTC
NA	16	TRBV5-1	TRBJ2-3	TRBD2	CASSLGLADSTDTQYF	TGCGCCAGCAGCTTGGGACTAGCGGATAGCACAGATACGCAGTATTTT
medium-sized	17	TRBV7-2	TRBJ2-5	TRBD1	CASSLAHGTGYVETQYF	TGTGCCAGCAGCTTAGCGCACGGGACAGGGTATGTGGAGACCCAGTACTTC
NA	15	TRBV7-5	TRBJ2-1	NA	CASSSLASSYNEQFF	TGTGCCAGCAGCTCACTAGCGTCCTCCTACAATGAGCAGTTCTTC
medium-sized	12	TRBV19	TRBJ1-1	NA	CASSTDTTEAFF	TGTGCCAGTAGTACAGATACCACTGAAGCTTTCTTT
NA	14	TRBV28	TRBJ1-5	NA	CASSFRTVVQPQHF	TGTGCCAGCAGTTTCAGGACAGTTGTTCAGCCCCAGCATTTT
NA	16	TRBV10-3	TRBJ2-7	NA	CAISDGQWPRSYEQYF	TGTGCCATCAGTGACGGACAGTGGCCCCGCTCCTACGAGCAGTACTTC
NA	13	TRBV28	TRBJ2-1	TRBD1	CASSLGQGNEQFF	TGTGCCAGCAGTTTAGGACAGGGTAATGAGCAGTTCTTC
NA	16	TRBV4-2	TRBJ2-2	NA	CASSQDPPGPTGELFF	TGTGCCAGCAGCCAAGACCCCCCAGGGCCCACCGGGGAGCTGTTTTTT
NA	12	TRBV2	TRBJ1-2	NA	CASSSWLGGYTF	TGTGCCAGCAGTTCATGGCTAGGTGGCTACACCTTC